This T cell receptor beta chain appears in the sequencing data of a study of identical twins listed by TCRdb under 2016. Notes on the research overall: To test whether fetal clonotypes persist, this study deep-sequenced TCR alpha and beta repertoires from monozygotic twins, from unrelated adults of various ages, and from cord blood. To rule out contamination, replicate twin experiments were performed at different times with different library preparation protocols.

The CDR1 and CDR2 encoded by the germline V gene (reference sequence) are MNHEY and SMNVEV. The V end loses 5 bases and the J end loses 2 bases, and a stretch of 16 bases separates them. Measured from the cysteine to the phenylalanine, the CDR3 is 16 residues long. Only the CDR3 DNA is retained, 48 bases long and in frame from the first base. Paper-wide results and their limitations: Abundant cord blood beta clonotypes had fewer insertions, young adult naive repertoires showed a similar but weaker trend, and memory repertoires showed no such trend. The excess sharing between twins in beta out-of-frame sequences was weaker because fewer shared sequences reduced the signal-to-noise ratio. Because the same donors could not be followed over many years, the conclusions depended on cross-sectional statistical analysis. Compared with coincidental sharing between unrelated individuals, out-of-frame TCR alpha sequences shared between twins showed an excess of sequences with low generation probability. Zero-insertion analyses could be partly confounded by invariant T cells such as MAIT and iNKT, though diverse VJ usage argued against such confounding for most clonotypes. In monozygotic twins, recombination models systematically underestimated out-of-frame TCR alpha sharing, but the models matched the sharing seen between unrelated individuals.

Many counts were recorded for this clonotype. It lacks a known antigen. There are no base qualities to consult, and no much larger clone falls within one base. All donors were healthy Caucasians. The researchers also sequenced three unrelated adults who were not twins: a male aged 18 to 30, a male aged 50 to 59, and a female aged 50 to 59. Using Miltenyi CD45RO+ enrichment and human naive T-cell isolation kits, memory (CD45RO+) and naive T cells were isolated from PBMC. The method was 5' RACE. Sequenced on an Illumina HiSeq 2000. A universal primer binding site was added through template switching, and the final cDNA carried a unique molecular identifier so that TCR cDNA molecules could be counted accurately. First-strand cDNA for TCR alpha and beta chains was synthesized from specific primers in the conserved constant-segment region. Each cDNA library was double barcoded, with a SMART-Mk sample barcode plus Illumina barcodes, to control for contamination. TruSeq adapter sequences along with Illumina sample barcodes were introduced in two successive PCR steps. TCR alpha and beta cDNA libraries were sequenced on the Illumina HiSeq platform with custom primers. From the authors' description of their analysis: MiGEC processed the raw reads to extract unique molecular identifiers, while MiXCR was used to determine the CDR3 positions. For each individual, recombination models were inferred using an EM algorithm with the repgenHMM and IGoR tools. The analysis of shared clonotypes was done with the tcR package in R, with sharing normalized by the product of cloneset sizes. Out-of-frame nonproductive sequences were analyzed to study raw recombination free of thymic and clonal selection effects. The public sequencing data were trimmed at Q25 with fastp and processed into clonotypes with MiXCR by TCRdb, which kept only in-frame beta chains. Rows with a matching CDR3 protein are joined into one entry that keeps the most common DNA and genes. TCRdb's processing, not the authors' own work, is the source of the V and J calls. This sample lists approximately 670,000 distinct CDR3 sequences; around 6% were detected once. The top ten hold under 2% of the sample.

The TCR sequence derives from a man aged 18 to 29 in good health. The V and J segments used are TRBV27 and TRBJ2-1; too little of a D gene remains to name it. Sequences were obtained from naive T cells sorted from blood. Interpreted using the paper, the cell subset or site label stands for: cells isolated with a human naive T-cell isolation kit. The CDR3 region has the sequence CASSVFGNTAYNEQFF. The nucleotide sequence reads TGTGCCAGCAGTGTGTTTGGAAATACTGCCTACAATGAGCAGTTCTTC.